What follows is one T cell receptor (beta chain) and its context. Its antigen is unknown. This sample is drawn from a study of T cell responses to AZD1222 COVID-19 vaccine. Study findings and constraints: In a largely white British group with more females than males, clonal diversity was possibly underestimated. A rise in Spike-specific TCR breadth and depth followed two AZD1222 doses. Researchers took repertoire samples only after the peak T cell response had come.

The V gene lost 0 bases and the J gene lost 3 bases, with 5 bases spanning the gap. This CDR3 is built from 13 residues. The germline gives CDR1 SGHTA, CDR2 FQGNSA. Sequenced by immunoSEQ multiplex PCR; TCRdb stores in-frame clones only, minus some. The repertoire holds around 150,000 clones, with about nine tenths as singletons. The genes are TRBV7-2 and TRBJ1-2, with D tentatively TRBD1 (5 bases). This TCR was recovered from an adult in good health. The source was peripheral blood, collected on day 0 of AZD1222 vaccination. The CDR3 spells CASSLAGHYGYTF. CDR3 DNA: TGTGCCAGCAGCTTAGCGGGACACTATGGCTACACCTTC.